What follows is one T cell receptor (beta chain) and its context. The entry originates in a study of blood T cell repertoires in COVID-19. Study-wide context: Collection of acute and convalescent COVID-19 samples took place in the United States, Italy and Spain.

CDR3 length: 13 residues. With 1 base removed from V and 7 bases from J, the gap between germline ends came to 8 bases. The germline gives CDR1 SGHTA, CDR2 FQGNSA. Produced via immunoSEQ multiplex PCR; TCRdb's table is partial and in-frame only. The table lists 200,000 to 250,000 clones, roughly nine tenths of them singletons. Cohort assignment relied on participant-reported clinical history. The chain combines TRBV7-2 with TRBJ1-5; D uncertain. The source of this sequence is a woman aged 25 to 39 with acute COVID-19. Sequencing was performed on PBMCs or T cells enriched from blood (not recorded which). This chain's CDR3 is CASSLDAGQPQHF. The DNA for the CDR3 is TGTGCCAGCAGCTTAGACGCGGGGCAGCCCCAGCATTTT.